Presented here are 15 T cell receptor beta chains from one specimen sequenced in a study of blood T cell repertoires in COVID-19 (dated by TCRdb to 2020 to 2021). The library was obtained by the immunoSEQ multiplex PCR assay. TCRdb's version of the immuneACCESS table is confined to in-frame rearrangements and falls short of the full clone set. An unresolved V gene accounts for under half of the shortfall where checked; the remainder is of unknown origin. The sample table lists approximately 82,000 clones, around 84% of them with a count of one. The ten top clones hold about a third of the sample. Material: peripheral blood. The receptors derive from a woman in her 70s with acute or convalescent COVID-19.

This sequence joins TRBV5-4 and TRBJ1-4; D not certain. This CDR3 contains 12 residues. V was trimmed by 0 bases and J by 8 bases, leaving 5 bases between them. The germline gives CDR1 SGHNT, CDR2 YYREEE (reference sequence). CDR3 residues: CASSLDGEKLFF. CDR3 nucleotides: TGTGCCAGCAGCTTGGACGGGGAAAAACTGTTTTTT.

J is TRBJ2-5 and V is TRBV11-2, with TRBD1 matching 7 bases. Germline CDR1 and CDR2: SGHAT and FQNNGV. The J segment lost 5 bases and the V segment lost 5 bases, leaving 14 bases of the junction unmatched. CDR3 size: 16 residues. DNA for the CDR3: TGTGCCAGCAGCCGAGGTCGACAGGGTAATTTGGAGACCCAGTACTTC. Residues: CASSRGRQGNLETQYF.

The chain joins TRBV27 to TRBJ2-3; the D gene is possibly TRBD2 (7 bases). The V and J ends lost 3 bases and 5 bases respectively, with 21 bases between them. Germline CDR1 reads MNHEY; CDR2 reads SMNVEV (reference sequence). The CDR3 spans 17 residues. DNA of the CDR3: TGTGCCAGCAGTTTGGGTTGGGGGCGGGAGATAGGAGATACGCAGTATTTT. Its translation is CASSLGWGREIGDTQYF.

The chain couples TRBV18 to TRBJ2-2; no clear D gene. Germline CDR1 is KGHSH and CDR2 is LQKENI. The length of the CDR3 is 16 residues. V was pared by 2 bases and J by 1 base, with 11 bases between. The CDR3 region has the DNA TGTGCCAGCTCACCATTTGCGAGCCGGAACACCGGGGAGCTGTTTTTT. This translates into CASSPFASRNTGELFF. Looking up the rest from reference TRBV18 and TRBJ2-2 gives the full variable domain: NAGVMQNPRHLVRRRGQEARLRCSPMKGHSHVYWYRQLPEEGLKFMVYLQKENIIDESGMPKERFSAEFPKEGPSILRIQQVVRGDSAAYFCASSPFASRNTGELFFGEGSRLTVL.

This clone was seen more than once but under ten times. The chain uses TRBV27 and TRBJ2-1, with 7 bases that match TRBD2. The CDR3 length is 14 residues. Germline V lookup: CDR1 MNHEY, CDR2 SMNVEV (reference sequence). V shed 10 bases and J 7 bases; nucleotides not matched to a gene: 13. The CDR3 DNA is TGTGCCACCTCTGCGCGCGGGAGTCTTAATGAGCAGTTCTTC. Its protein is CATSARGSLNEQFF.

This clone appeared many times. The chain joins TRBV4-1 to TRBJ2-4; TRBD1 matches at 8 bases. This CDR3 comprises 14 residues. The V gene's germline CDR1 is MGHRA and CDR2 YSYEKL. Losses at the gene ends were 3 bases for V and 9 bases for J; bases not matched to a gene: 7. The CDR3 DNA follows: TGCGCCAGCAGCCAGGAGGACAGGGTGGGCATTCAGTACTTC. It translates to CASSQEDRVGIQYF.

For the CDR3, the DNA is TGCAGTGCTAGTCTCAGGGGGCTTGGGGAGACCCAGTACTTC. Amino acids: CSASLRGLGETQYF. This chain uses TRBV20-1 with TRBJ2-5; the match to TRBD1 covers 8 bases. CDR1 and CDR2 (germline): DFQATT, SNEGSKA (reference sequence). The CDR3 has 14 residues. Germline trimming cut 3 bases from V and 5 bases from J; bases unmatched to any gene: 8.

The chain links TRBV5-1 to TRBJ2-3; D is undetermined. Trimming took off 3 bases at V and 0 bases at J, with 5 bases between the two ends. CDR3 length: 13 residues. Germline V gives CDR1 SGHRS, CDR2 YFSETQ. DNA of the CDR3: TGCGCCAGCAGCTCCCCTAGCACAGATACGCAGTATTTT. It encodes CASSSPSTDTQYF.

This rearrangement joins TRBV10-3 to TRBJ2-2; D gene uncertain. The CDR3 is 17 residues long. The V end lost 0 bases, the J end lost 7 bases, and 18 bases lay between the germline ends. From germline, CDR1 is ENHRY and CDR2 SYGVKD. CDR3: CAISESKLAERGGELFF. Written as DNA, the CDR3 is TGTGCCATCAGTGAGTCGAAATTAGCAGAGCGTGGCGGGGAGCTGTTTTTT.

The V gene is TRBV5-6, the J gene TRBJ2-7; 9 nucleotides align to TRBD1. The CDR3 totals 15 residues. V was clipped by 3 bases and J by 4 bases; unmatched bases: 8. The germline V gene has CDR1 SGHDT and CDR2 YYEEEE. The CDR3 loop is CASSYRLQGAYEQYF. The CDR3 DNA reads TGTGCCAGCAGCTACCGACTACAGGGGGCGTACGAGCAGTACTTC.

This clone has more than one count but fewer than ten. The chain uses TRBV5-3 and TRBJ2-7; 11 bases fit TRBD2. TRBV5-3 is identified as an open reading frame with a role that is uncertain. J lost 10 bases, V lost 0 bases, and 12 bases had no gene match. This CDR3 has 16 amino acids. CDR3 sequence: CARSLGPTSGDSGQYF. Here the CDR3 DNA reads TGTGCCAGAAGCTTGGGGCCGACTAGCGGGGATTCGGGACAGTACTTC.

The CDR3 sequence is CASSLPSGEQFF. The CDR3, as DNA: TGTGCCAGCAGCTTGCCTAGCGGGGAGCAGTTCTTC. The chain joins TRBV5-4 to TRBJ2-1; 8 positions match TRBD2. V shed 1 base and J 10 bases; nucleotides not matched to a gene: 1. The CDR3 runs to 12 residues. Germline V gene lookup returns CDR1 SGHNT and CDR2 YYREEE (reference sequence).

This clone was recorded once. CDR3 sequence: CASSRAGDLYNEQFF. CDR3 coding DNA: TGTGCCAGCAGCCGTGCCGGGGATTTGTACAATGAGCAGTTCTTC. The chain carries TRBV3-1 (or the pseudogene TRBV3-2) and TRBJ2-1; perhaps TRBD2 as D (5 bases). This CDR3 is 15 amino acids long. V lost 4 bases and J 4 bases, leaving 14 bases between the germline ends. Germline V gives CDR1 LGHDT, CDR2 YNNKEL (reference sequence).

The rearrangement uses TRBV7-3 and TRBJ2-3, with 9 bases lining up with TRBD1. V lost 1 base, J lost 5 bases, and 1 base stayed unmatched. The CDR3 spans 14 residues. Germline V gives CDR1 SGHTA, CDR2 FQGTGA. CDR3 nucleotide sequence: TGTGCCAGCAGCTTAAACAGGGGGCAAGATACGCAGTATTTT. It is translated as CASSLNRGQDTQYF.

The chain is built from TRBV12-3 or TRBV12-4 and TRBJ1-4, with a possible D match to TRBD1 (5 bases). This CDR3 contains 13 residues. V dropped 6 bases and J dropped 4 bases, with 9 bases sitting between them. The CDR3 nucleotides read TGTGCCAGCAGCAAAGACAGTAATGAAAAACTGTTTTTT. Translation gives CASSKDSNEKLFF.